The present T cell receptor (beta chain) was sequenced within a study of human T cells and chemical hapten exposure. The treatment is: therapeutic diphenylcyclopropenone sensitization with weekly scalp DPC. Individual cDNA molecules each carried unique molecular identifiers attached by the library. From the reads, TCRdb called clonotypes with MiXCR, one entry per CDR3 protein. This sample has around 600 distinct CDR3 sequences, with about two thirds found just once. J was trimmed by 9 bases and V by 5 bases; bases with no gene match: 17. This CDR3 has 17 residues. This clonotype was seen more than once but under ten times. Antigen: not known. Broader study findings: Sensitizing with DPC caused no change in TCRs above 1 in 1000 frequency. Donors in the study had alopecia, meaning their immune response may differ from healthy people's.

J is TRBJ2-1 and V is TRBV12-3 or TRBV12-4, with 9 bases fitting TRBD1. The starting material was whole blood, obtained before DPC sensitization or 2, 6, or about 24 weeks after (not recorded which). This clonotype was obtained from an adult with alopecia areata. Some clones in this sample may be carry-over from other donors' samples. This table probably holds off-target reads from a library built for another chain. CDR3 loop: CASSRLLYGQGRGEQFF. The CDR3 DNA reads TGTGCCAGCAGTCGCCTGCTTTATGGACAGGGGAGGGGTGAGCAGTTCTTC.